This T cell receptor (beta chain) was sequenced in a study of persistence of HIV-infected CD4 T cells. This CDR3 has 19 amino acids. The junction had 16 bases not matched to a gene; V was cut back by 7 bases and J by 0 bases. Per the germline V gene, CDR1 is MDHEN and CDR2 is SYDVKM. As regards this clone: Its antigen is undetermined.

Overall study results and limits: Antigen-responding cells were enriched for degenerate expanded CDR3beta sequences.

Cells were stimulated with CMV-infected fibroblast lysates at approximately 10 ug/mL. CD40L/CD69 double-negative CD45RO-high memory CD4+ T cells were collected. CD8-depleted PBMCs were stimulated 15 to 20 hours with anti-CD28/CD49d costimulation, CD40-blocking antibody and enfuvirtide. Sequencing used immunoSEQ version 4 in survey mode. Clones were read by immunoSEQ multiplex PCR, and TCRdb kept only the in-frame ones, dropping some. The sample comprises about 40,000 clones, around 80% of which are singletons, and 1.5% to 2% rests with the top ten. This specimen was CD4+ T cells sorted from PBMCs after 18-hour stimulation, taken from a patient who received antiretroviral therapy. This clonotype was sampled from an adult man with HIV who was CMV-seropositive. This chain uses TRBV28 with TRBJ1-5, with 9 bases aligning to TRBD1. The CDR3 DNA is TGTGCCAGCAAGAAGGGTCGGACAGGGGATGGCTATAGCAATCAGCCCCAGCATTTT. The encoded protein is CASKKGRTGDGYSNQPQHF.